This T cell receptor beta chain came from a study of blood T cell repertoires in COVID-19. The protocol was immunoSEQ multiplex PCR, while the TCRdb copy is restricted to in-frame clones and leaves out a portion. This sample has over 200,000 clones, with 85% to 90% found just once. A remark on this clone: Other DNA sequences in the sample encode the same CDR3.

The CDR3 covers 12 residues. V lost 10 bases and J lost 4, with 13 bases in between. CDR1 and CDR2 (germline): MDHEN, SYDVKM. The sample taken for sequencing was peripheral blood. This clonotype was sampled from a woman aged 55-69 years with acute or convalescent COVID-19. V is TRBV28 and J is TRBJ1-2, with a tentative D call TRBD1 (6 bases). The CDR3 here is CATEQGSYGYTF. The CDR3 region has the DNA TGTGCCACCGAACAGGGCTCCTATGGCTACACCTTC.